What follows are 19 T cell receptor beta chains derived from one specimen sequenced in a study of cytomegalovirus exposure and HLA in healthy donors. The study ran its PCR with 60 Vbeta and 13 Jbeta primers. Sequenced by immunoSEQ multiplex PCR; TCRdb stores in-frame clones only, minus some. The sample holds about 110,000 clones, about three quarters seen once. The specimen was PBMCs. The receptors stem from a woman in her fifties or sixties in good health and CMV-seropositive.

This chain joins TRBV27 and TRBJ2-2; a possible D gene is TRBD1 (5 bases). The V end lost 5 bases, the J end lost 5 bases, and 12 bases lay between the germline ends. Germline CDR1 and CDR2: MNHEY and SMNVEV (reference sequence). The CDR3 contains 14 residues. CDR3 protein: CASSQTRVTGELFF. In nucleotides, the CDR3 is TGTGCCAGCAGTCAAACCAGGGTAACCGGGGAGCTGTTTTTT.

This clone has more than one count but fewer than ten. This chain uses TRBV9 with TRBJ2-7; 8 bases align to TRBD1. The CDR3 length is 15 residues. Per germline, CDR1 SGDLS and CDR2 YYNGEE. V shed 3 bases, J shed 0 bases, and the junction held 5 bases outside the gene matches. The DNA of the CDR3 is TGTGCCAGCAGCGAGTCGACAGGGGCCTCCTACGAGCAGTACTTC. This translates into CASSESTGASYEQYF.

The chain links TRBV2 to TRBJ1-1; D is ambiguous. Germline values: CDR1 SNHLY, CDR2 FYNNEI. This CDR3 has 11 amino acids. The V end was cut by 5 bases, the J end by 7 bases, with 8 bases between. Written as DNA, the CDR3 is TGTGCCAGCAGTCGAGGCTTTGAAGCTTTCTTT. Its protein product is CASSRGFEAFF.

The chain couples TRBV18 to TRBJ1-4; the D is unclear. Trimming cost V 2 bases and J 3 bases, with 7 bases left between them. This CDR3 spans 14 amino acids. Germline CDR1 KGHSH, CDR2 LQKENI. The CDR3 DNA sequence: TGTGCCAGCTCACCAGCGGCCCCTAATGAAAAACTGTTTTTT. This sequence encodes CASSPAAPNEKLFF. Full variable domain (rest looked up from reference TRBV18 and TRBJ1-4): NAGVMQNPRHLVRRRGQEARLRCSPMKGHSHVYWYRQLPEEGLKFMVYLQKENIIDESGMPKERFSAEFPKEGPSILRIQQVVRGDSAAYFCASSPAAPNEKLFFGSGTQLSVL.

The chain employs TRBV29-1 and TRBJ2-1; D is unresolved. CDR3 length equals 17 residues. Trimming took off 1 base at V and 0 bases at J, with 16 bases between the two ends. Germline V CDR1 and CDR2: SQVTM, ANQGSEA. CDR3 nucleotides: TGCAGCGTTGAAGCGGGTGGAGCGCCGAGCTCCTACAATGAGCAGTTCTTC. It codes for CSVEAGGAPSSYNEQFF.

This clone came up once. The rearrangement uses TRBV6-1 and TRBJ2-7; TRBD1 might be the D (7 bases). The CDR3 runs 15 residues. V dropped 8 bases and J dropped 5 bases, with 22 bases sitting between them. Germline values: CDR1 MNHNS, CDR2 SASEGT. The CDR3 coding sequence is TGTGCCAGCCGTATAAGTGCGGGACAGTCTAACGAGCAGTACTTC. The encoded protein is CASRISAGQSNEQYF.

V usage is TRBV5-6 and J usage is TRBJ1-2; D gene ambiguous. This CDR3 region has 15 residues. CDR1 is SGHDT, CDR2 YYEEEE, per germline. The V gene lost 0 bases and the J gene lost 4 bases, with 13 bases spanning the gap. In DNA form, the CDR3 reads TGTGCCAGCAGCTTGGTTACCTCAGGAGGCTATGGCTACACCTTC. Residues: CASSLVTSGGYGYTF.

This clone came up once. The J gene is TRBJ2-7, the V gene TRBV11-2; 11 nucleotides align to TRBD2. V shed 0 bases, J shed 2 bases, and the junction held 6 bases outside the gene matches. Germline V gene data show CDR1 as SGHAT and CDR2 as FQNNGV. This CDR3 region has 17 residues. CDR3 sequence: CASSLDERLAGTYEQYF. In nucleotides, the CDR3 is TGTGCCAGCAGCTTAGATGAAAGACTAGCGGGGACCTACGAGCAGTACTTC.

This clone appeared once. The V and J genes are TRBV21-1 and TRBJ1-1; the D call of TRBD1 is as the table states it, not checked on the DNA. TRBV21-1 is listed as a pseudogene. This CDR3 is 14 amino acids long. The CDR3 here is CASSKPGRGTEAFF. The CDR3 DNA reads TGTGCCAGCAGCAAACCGGGCAGGGGGACAGAAGCTTTCTTT.

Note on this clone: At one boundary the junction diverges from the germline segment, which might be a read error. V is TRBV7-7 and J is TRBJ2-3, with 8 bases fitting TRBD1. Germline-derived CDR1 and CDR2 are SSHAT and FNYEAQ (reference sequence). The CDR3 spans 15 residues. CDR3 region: CASSPRQGSTDTQYF. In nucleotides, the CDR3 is TGTGCTAGCAGCCCGAGACAGGGGAGCACAGATACGCAGTATTTT.

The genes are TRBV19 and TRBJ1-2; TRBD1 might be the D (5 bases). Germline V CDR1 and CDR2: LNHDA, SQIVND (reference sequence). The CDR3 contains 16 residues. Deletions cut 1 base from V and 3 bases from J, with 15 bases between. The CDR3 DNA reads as TGTGCCAGTAGTATAGCACTGACAGAAAACTACTATGGCTACACCTTC. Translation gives CASSIALTENYYGYTF.

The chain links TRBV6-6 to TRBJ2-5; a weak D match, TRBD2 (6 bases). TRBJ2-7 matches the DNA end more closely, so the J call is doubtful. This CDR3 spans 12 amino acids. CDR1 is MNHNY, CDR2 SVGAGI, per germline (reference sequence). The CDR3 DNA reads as TGTGCCACAAAGACTAGCTCCTACGAGCAGTACTTC. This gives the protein CATKTSSYEQYF.

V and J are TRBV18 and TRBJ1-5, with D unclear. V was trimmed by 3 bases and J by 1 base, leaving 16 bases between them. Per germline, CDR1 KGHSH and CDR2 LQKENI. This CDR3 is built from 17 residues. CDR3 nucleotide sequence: TGTGCCAGCTCACCGCGGAGCCTAGTATTGAGCAATCAGCCCCAGCATTTT. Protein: CASSPRSLVLSNQPQHF.

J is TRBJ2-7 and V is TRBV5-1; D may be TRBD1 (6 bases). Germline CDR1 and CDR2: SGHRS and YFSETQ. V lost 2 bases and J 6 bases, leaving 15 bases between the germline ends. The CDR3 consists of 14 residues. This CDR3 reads CASSLQGNRREQYF. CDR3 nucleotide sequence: TGCGCCAGCAGCTTACAGGGAAATAGGCGCGAGCAGTACTTC.

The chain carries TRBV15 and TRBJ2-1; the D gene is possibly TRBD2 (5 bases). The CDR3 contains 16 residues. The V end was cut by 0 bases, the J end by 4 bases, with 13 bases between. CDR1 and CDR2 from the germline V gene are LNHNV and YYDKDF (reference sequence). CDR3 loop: CATSRDISVQYNEQFF. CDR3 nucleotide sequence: TGTGCCACCAGCAGAGATATTAGCGTTCAATACAATGAGCAGTTCTTC.

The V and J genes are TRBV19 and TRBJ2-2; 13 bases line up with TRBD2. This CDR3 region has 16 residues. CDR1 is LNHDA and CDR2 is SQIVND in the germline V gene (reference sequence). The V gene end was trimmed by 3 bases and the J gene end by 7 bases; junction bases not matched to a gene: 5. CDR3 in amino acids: CASSIGTSGMVGELFF. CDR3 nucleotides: TGTGCCAGTAGTATCGGGACTAGCGGGATGGTCGGGGAGCTGTTTTTT.

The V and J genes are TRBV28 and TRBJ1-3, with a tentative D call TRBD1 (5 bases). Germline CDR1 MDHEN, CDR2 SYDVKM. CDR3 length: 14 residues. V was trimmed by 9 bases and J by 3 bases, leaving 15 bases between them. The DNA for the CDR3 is TGTGCCAGTACGTCAGGCAGGGTTGGAAACACCATATATTTT. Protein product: CASTSGRVGNTIYF.

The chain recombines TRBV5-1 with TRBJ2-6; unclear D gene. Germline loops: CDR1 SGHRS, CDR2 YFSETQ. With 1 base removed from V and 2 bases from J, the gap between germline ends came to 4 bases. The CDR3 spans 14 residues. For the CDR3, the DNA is TGCGCCAGCAGCTTGAACACTGGGGCCAACGTCCTGACTTTC. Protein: CASSLNTGANVLTF.

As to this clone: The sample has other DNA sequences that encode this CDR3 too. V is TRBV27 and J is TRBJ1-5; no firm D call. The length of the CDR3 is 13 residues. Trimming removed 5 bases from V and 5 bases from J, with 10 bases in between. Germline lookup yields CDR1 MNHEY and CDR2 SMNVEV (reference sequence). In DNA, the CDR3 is TGTGCCAGCAGTCTTAAGGAGTATCAGCCCCAGCATTTT. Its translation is CASSLKEYQPQHF.